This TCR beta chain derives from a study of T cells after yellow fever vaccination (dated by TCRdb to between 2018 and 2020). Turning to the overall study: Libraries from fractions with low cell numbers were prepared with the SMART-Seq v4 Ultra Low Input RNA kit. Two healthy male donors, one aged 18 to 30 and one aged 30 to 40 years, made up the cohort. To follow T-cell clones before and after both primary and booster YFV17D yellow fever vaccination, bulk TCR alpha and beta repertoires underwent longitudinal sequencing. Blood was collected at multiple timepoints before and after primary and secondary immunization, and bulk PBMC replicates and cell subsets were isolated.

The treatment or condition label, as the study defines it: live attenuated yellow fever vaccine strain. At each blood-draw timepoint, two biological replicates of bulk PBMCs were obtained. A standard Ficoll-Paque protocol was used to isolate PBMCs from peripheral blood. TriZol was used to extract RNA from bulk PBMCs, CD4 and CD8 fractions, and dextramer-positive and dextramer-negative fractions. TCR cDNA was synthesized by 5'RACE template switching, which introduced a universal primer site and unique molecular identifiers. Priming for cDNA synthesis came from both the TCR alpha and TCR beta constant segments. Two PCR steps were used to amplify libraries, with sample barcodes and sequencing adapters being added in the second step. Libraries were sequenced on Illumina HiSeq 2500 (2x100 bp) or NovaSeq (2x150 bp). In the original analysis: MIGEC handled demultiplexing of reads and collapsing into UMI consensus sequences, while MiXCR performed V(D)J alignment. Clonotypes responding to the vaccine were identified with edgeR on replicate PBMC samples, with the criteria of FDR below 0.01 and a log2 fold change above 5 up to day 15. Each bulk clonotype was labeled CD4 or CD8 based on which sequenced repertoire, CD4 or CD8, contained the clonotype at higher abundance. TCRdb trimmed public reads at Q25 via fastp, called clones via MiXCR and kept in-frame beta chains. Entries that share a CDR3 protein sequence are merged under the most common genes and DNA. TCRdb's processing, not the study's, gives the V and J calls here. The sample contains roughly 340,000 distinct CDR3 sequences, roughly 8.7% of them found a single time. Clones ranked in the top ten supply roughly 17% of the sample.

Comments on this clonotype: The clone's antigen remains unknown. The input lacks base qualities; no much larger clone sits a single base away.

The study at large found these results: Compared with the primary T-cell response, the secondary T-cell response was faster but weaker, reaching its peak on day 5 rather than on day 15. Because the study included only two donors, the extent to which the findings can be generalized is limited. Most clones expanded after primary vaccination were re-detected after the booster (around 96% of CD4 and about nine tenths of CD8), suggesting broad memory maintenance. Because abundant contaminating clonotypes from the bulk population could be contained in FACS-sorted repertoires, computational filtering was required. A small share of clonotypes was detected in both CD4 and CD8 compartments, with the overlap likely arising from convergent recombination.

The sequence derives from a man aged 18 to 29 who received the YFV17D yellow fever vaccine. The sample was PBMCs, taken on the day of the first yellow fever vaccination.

The CDR3: CASSLNMGAGQETQYF. The nucleotide sequence is TGTGCCAGCAGCCTTAACATGGGGGCAGGGCAAGAGACCCAGTACTTC. The chain couples TRBV12-3 or TRBV12-4 to TRBJ2-5; D gene: possibly TRBD1, on 6 matching bases. V is pared back by 6 bases and J by 2 bases, with 19 bases lying between the germline termini. The CDR3 sequence holds 16 residues, the cysteine and phenylalanine included. Just the 48-base CDR3 DNA is kept, in frame starting at base 1.